The present T cell receptor (beta chain) was sequenced within a study of glioma-infiltrating T cells after dendritic cell vaccination (dated by TCRdb to about 2016). Concerning the study at large: The cohort comprised approximately 15 glioblastoma patients from Phase I and II dendritic cell vaccination trials, 9 newly diagnosed and 6 with recurrent disease. Between 2003 and 2012, patients were given autologous tumor lysate-pulsed dendritic cell vaccination. The vaccine consisted of monocyte-derived dendritic cells cultured about seven days with IL-4 and GM-CSF, then pulsed overnight with autologous tumor lysate. Patients received three intradermal dendritic cell vaccine injections at biweekly intervals in the arm below the axilla. Deep sequencing of TCR beta CDR3 regions was used to quantify tumor-infiltrating lymphocyte content and compare tumor and blood repertoires in dendritic cell-vaccinated glioblastoma patients. Survival after dendritic cell vaccination was correlated with TCR sequencing metrics, such as TIL content and the overlap between tumor and blood repertoires. On the study overall, not on this receptor specifically: The cohort was small and heterogeneous, few patients had complete blood and tumor sets, and even fewer had initial-recurrent tumor pairs. No direct relationship between TCR clonality and survival was found, suggesting that a diverse polyclonal response may matter. The three-group TCR overlap response model was described as speculative and requiring prospective validation. After dendritic cell vaccination, a higher estimated pretreatment TIL content predicted longer time to progression and longer overall survival.

Selection of patients required sufficient residual fresh-frozen tumor tissue and over two years of available survival data. Although molecular status otherwise differed among the glioblastoma patients, no patient had an isocitrate dehydrogenase mutation. PBMC were collected before vaccination, two weeks after the third vaccination, and at tumor progression if tumor progression occurred. The Qiagen DNeasy Blood extraction Kit was used to extract genomic DNA. Of note for this clone: The target of this receptor is not known. No base-level quality is on record; no much larger clone is a single base apart.

TCRB CDR3 regions were amplified from roughly 1.8 ug genomic DNA, or all available DNA if less, using the immunoSEQ assay. The multiplex PCR relied on 60 forward primers for TCR V beta segments and 13 reverse primers for J beta segments. To estimate reads per starting template, synthetic control templates were spiked into each sample at limiting dilution. The Illumina HiSeq System generated sequencing reads of 87 bp. Per the source publication's procedure: PCR and sequencing errors were removed by a nearest neighbor algorithm that merged closely related sequences. TCR overlap was measured as the percentage of unique tumor TCR beta sequences also present in the same patient's peripheral blood. The immuneACCESS repertoire file appears here via TCRdb, limited to in-frame rearrangements. These files lack a portion of the clones; in checked studies, under half of the deficit traces to unresolved V genes, and the cause of the others is not known. V and J calls and clone size follow that table, whereas D and trimming were derived from the DNA. Recorded for this sample are 100,000 or so clones; more than 75% of them occurred a single time. The ten most abundant clones make up 15% to 19% of the sample.

This sequence originates from a human donor with glioblastoma. The sample in question was blood, obtained before dendritic cell vaccination.

The DNA sequence is as follows: TGTGCCAGCAGTTACTCCCCACAGGGGGCGTGGGAGCAGTACTTC. The resulting protein is CASSYSPQGAWEQYF. The receptor chain draws on TRBV6-5 and TRBJ2-7; 9 bases in the junction line up with TRBD1. The CDR3 spans 15 residues, from the cysteine through the phenylalanine. The retained sequence is limited to the CDR3, 45 bases, with the frame set at the first base. The V end gives up 0 bases and the J end 7 bases, leaving 7 bases in the junction not matched to a gene. Sequences MNHEY (CDR1) and SVGAGI (CDR2) are obtained from the germline V gene.